This T cell receptor (beta chain) was identified during a study of cytomegalovirus exposure and HLA in healthy donors. Study-wide findings and caveats: With high specificity and sensitivity, the classifier reportedly diagnosed cytomegalovirus status. Altogether, about 160 TCR beta chains were recorded as cytomegalovirus-associated. Usually a TCR sequence was rare, but some public TCRs were found in many donors.

From germline, CDR1 is SQVTM and CDR2 ANQGSEA. The CDR3 contains 16 residues. The germline V and J ends were trimmed by 1 base and 4 bases, with 18 bases remaining between them. About this clone itself: Its antigen is undetermined.

This table comes from immunoSEQ multiplex PCR, and its TCRdb copy is limited to in-frame clones, with some not included. The sample includes more than 150,000 clones, roughly 82% of them seen just once. The chain uses TRBV29-1 and TRBJ2-3, with D tentatively TRBD2 (6 bases). The clonotype was recovered from a man younger than 35 in good health and CMV-seropositive. Sequenced: PBMCs. In DNA, the CDR3 is TGCAGCGTTGAAGTGCGGGACCCATTGAGGGCAGATACGCAGTATTTT. Encoded protein: CSVEVRDPLRADTQYF.